This T cell receptor (beta chain) was identified in a study of T cells after posttransplantation cyclophosphamide. Cells defined as naive were viable CD3+CD4+ or CD3+CD8+ and CCR7+CD45RA+CD45RO-CD95-CD27+CD28+. The V end lost 2 bases, the J end lost 5 bases, and 17 bases lay between the germline ends. The CDR3 loop spans 15 amino acids. Germline lookup yields CDR1 SGDLS and CDR2 YYNGEE. Clones were read by immunoSEQ multiplex PCR, and TCRdb kept only the in-frame ones, dropping some. The sample holds more than 15,000 clones, roughly 92% seen once. This clonotype was obtained from a woman between 50 and 59 years old in good health and a related stem cell transplant donor. The sequencing input was naive CD4+ T cells sorted from blood. The chain combines TRBV9 with TRBJ2-7; weak D call: TRBD1 (6 bases). CDR3: CASSVSGAATNEQYF. The CDR3 bases are TGTGCCAGCAGCGTCTCAGGGGCTGCAACCAACGAGCAGTACTTC.